This TCR beta chain was identified in a study of PD-1 blockade in classical Hodgkin lymphoma. Study results and limitations: What drove the repertoire differences, possibly disease activity or prior therapy, has not been defined. According to reports, newly diagnosed patients had lower baseline TCR diversity than healthy donors, and relapsed/refractory patients had lower baseline TCR diversity still.

Noted time point: cycle 4 day 1 (C4D1), after less than seven weeks of nivolumab. In every patient, relapse followed autologous stem cell transplantation, while exposure to brentuximab vedotin differed. To note about this clone: What it binds is not known.

The assay was immunoSEQ multiplex PCR, and TCRdb's table has in-frame clones only and misses some. The sample consists of 43,000 or so clones, about 77% of them appearing once. The CDR3 loop spans 13 amino acids. Trimming removed 8 bases at V and 1 base at J, with 11 bases between. Looked up from germline, CDR1 is MDHEN and CDR2 is SYDVKM. The clonotype was recovered from a human donor with classical Hodgkin lymphoma. The specimen was peripheral blood mononuclear cells (PBMCs), collected before the fourth cycle of nivolumab. The chain employs TRBV28 and TRBJ1-1; D gene unclear. CDR3 DNA: TGTGCCAGCCATTATACAGCGAACACTGAAGCTTTCTTT. Translated, it gives CASHYTANTEAFF.